These 29 T cell receptor beta chains were all obtained from the same sample, sequenced in a study of response to subunit inactivated influenza vaccine. Each CDR3 protein gets one entry after TCRdb re-called the RT-PCR reads with MiXCR. This sample carries roughly 460,000 distinct CDR3 sequences, 11% of them seen once, and the ten largest clones take roughly 12%. Sequencing used PBMCs from blood, obtained about 40 days after vaccination. The receptors come from a man over 45 who received an inactivated influenza vaccine.

This clonotype was recorded a few times. The chain is built from TRBV20-1 and TRBJ2-5, with D perhaps matching TRBD2 (6 bases). Trimming took off 6 bases at V and 1 base at J, with 15 bases between the two ends. The CDR3 is made up of 14 amino acids. CDR1 and CDR2 from the germline V gene are DFQATT and SNEGSKA (reference sequence). This CDR3 reads CSAAIPGLQETQYF. The CDR3 bases are TGCAGTGCCGCCATTCCGGGACTCCAAGAGACCCAGTACTTC.

The rearrangement uses TRBV6-5 and TRBJ2-7; 7 bases align to TRBD2. CDR1 is MNHEY, CDR2 SVGAGI, per germline. Losses at the gene ends were 2 bases for V and 4 bases for J; bases not matched to a gene: 8. The CDR3 is 15 amino acids. The CDR3: CASSYEAGVAYEQYF. The CDR3 DNA reads as TGTGCCAGCAGTTACGAGGCGGGAGTCGCGTACGAGCAGTACTTC.

This clonotype was detected many times. The chain links TRBV12-3 or TRBV12-4 to TRBJ1-1; 7 bases are shared with TRBD1. J lost 1 base, V lost 5 bases, and 10 bases had no gene match. CDR3 length equals 16 residues. The CDR3 DNA is TGTGCCAGCAGTCCTGGACAGGCCTGGGGGAACACTGAAGCTTTCTTT. Encoded protein: CASSPGQAWGNTEAFF.

This clonotype appeared a few times. The chain joins TRBV5-1 to TRBJ2-3; TRBD1 matches 8 bases. Trimming took 0 bases from V and 0 from J; bases not matched to a gene: 0. The germline V gene has CDR1 SGHRS and CDR2 YFSETQ. The CDR3 has 15 amino acids. The chain's CDR3 is CASSLGDRSTDTQYF. The CDR3 DNA follows: TGCGCCAGCAGCTTGGGGGACAGGAGCACAGATACGCAGTATTTT.

V and J are TRBV14 and TRBJ2-7, with 7 bases matching TRBD2. Trimming removed 2 bases from V and 0 bases from J; junction bases left unmatched: 7. This CDR3 comprises 16 residues. Per the germline V gene, CDR1 is SGHDN and CDR2 is FVKESK. In DNA form, the CDR3 reads TGTGCCAGCAGCCAAATTAGCGGGCCCACCTCCTACGAGCAGTACTTC. Protein sequence: CASSQISGPTSYEQYF.

This chain joins TRBV5-1 and TRBJ2-3, with D perhaps given as TRBD1 or TRBD2 (5 bases each). The length of the CDR3 is 15 residues. V gave up 0 bases and J gave up 1 base, with 9 bases separating them. The germline V gene has CDR1 SGHRS and CDR2 YFSETQ. The CDR3 nucleotides read TGCGCCAGCAGCTTGGGGGACGGACGCACAGATACGCAGTATTTT. Amino acids: CASSLGDGRTDTQYF.

The chain combines TRBV5-1 with TRBJ2-7, with D possibly TRBD2 on 5 matching bases. Trimming cost V 5 bases and J 7 bases, with 16 bases left between them. Germline V lookup: CDR1 SGHRS, CDR2 YFSETQ. The CDR3 has 13 amino acids. The chain's CDR3 is CASSFHDPGEQYF. The CDR3 DNA sequence: TGCGCCAGCAGTTTTCACGACCCGGGGGAGCAGTACTTC.

This clonotype has just a few counts. The gene calls are TRBV4-2 and TRBJ1-5, with unresolved D. CDR3 length: 16 residues. Germline V gene data show CDR1 as LGHNA and CDR2 as YNFKEQ. V gave up 0 bases and J gave up 0 bases, with 9 bases separating them. The CDR3 DNA is TGTGCCAGCAGCCAAGAAGACACTCTTAGCAATCAGCCCCAGCATTTT. It codes for CASSQEDTLSNQPQHF.

This clonotype was seen more than once but under ten times. The V call is TRBV7-6, the J call TRBJ1-4; 12 bases map to TRBD1. Trimming took 6 bases from V and 3 from J; bases not matched to a gene: 8. Germline CDR1 is SGHVS and CDR2 is FNYEAQ. This CDR3 is built from 17 residues. The CDR3 reads CASRRVGQGAPNEKLFF. The CDR3 DNA reads TGTGCCAGCAGAAGAGTGGGACAGGGGGCGCCTAATGAAAAACTGTTTTTT.

This clonotype has just a few counts. The chain combines TRBV24-1 with TRBJ2-5, with 13 bases fitting TRBD2. Looked up from germline, CDR1 is KGHDR and CDR2 is SFDVKD. J lost 2 bases, V lost 4 bases, and 3 bases had no gene match. The CDR3 spans 16 residues. CDR3 nucleotide sequence: TGTGCCACCAGTGACCCGGGACTAGCGGGACAAGAGACCCAGTACTTC. It translates to CATSDPGLAGQETQYF.

This clonotype has more than one count but fewer than ten. The chain links TRBV5-5 to TRBJ1-6; D call uncertain. Trimming stripped 0 bases from V and 6 bases from J, with 10 bases between. The CDR3 has 15 residues. Germline loops: CDR1 SGHKS, CDR2 YYEKEE (reference sequence). The chain's CDR3 is CASSLAPVINSPLHF. CDR3 nucleotide sequence: TGTGCCAGCAGCTTGGCCCCTGTAATTAATTCACCCCTCCACTTT.

This clonotype was found a few times. This chain connects TRBV6-2 or TRBV6-3 to TRBJ2-5; 8 bases match TRBD1. The J segment lost 4 bases and the V segment lost 3 bases, leaving 7 bases of the junction unmatched. The length of the CDR3 is 15 residues. Germline V lookup: CDR1 MNHEY, CDR2 SVGEGT. The CDR3 reads CASSYYRGVGETQYF. For the CDR3, the DNA is TGTGCCAGCAGTTATTACAGGGGGGTCGGAGAGACCCAGTACTTC.

This clonotype was picked up many times. The V call is TRBV7-2, the J call TRBJ2-1; D might be TRBD1 or TRBD2, each matching 5 bases. Per germline, CDR1 SGHTA and CDR2 FQGNSA. V was trimmed by 1 base and J by 3 bases, leaving 7 bases between them. The CDR3 covers 14 residues. CDR3 DNA sequence: TGTGCCAGCAGCTTAGGGGGGTTCTACAATGAGCAGTTCTTC. Translated, it gives CASSLGGFYNEQFF.

The rearrangement joins TRBV19 to TRBJ2-1; weak D call: TRBD2 (6 bases). Trimming took off 5 bases at V and 4 bases at J, with 18 bases between the two ends. CDR3 length: 16 amino acids. Germline V gene data show CDR1 as LNHDA and CDR2 as SQIVND (reference sequence). The CDR3 coding sequence is TGTGCCAGTAGTGTCGGGGGTCGCGACCAATACAATGAGCAGTTCTTC. Its translation is CASSVGGRDQYNEQFF.

Comments on this clonotype: It is likely a read error, because the conserved phenylalanine at the end of the CDR3 is missing. The CDR3 here is CASSLSLETQYL. The CDR3 coding sequence is TGTGCCAGCAGCTTATCTCTGGAGACCCAGTACCTC. The V call is TRBV7-9, the J call TRBJ2-5; D remains ambiguous. Germline CDR1 reads SEHNR; CDR2 reads FQNEAQ (reference sequence). The CDR3 loop spans 12 amino acids. With 2 bases removed from V and 5 bases from J, the gap between germline ends came to 6 bases.

This clonotype was seen a handful of times. The rearrangement links TRBV7-2 to TRBJ2-2, with D unresolved. The CDR3 covers 14 residues. Trimming stripped 1 base from V and 4 bases from J, with 7 bases between. Germline assignment: CDR1 SGHTA and CDR2 FQGNSA. CDR3 bases: TGTGCCAGCAGCTTAGTACTTCTCACCGGGGAGCTGTTTTTT. Its protein is CASSLVLLTGELFF.

The V and J genes are TRBV10-3 and TRBJ2-7, with D possibly called TRBD1 or TRBD2 (5 bases each). Trimming cost V 6 bases and J 6 bases, with 9 bases left between them. Germline-derived CDR1 and CDR2 are ENHRY and SYGVKD. The CDR3 has 11 residues. The chain's CDR3 is CAISGGGEQYF. CDR3 nucleotide sequence: TGTGCCATCAGCGGTGGGGGCGAGCAGTACTTC.

Only a few counts were recorded for this clonotype. The gene calls are TRBV20-1 and TRBJ1-2; the D gene is possibly TRBD1 (5 bases). The CDR3 contains 12 residues. CDR1 and CDR2 from the germline V gene are DFQATT and SNEGSKA (reference sequence). The germline V and J ends were trimmed by 3 bases and 6 bases, with 11 bases remaining between them. The CDR3 nucleotides read TGCAGTGCTAGTTCGGGGGATGATGGCTACACCTTC. It specifies CSASSGDDGYTF.

This chain links TRBV12-3 or TRBV12-4 with TRBJ1-2; D gene ambiguous. The CDR3 contains 14 residues. Trimming stripped 1 base from V and 7 bases from J, with 13 bases between. The CDR3 bases are TGTGCCAGCAGTTTAGGAGGAGGGTATGGTGGCTACACCTTC. Protein sequence: CASSLGGGYGGYTF.

The V gene is TRBV20-1, the J gene TRBJ1-1; maybe TRBD1 (5 bases). The germline V gene encodes CDR1 DFQATT and CDR2 SNEGSKA (reference sequence). This CDR3 contains 13 residues. V dropped 0 bases and J dropped 5 bases, with 10 bases sitting between them. The CDR3 loop reads CSARDGRVTEAFF. CDR3 sequence (DNA): TGCAGTGCTAGAGATGGCAGGGTTACTGAAGCTTTCTTT.

This clonotype turned up a few times. The chain employs TRBV29-1 and TRBJ2-1; TRBD1 agrees at 9 bases. In germline, CDR1 is SQVTM, CDR2 ANQGSEA. This CDR3 region has 15 residues. V lost 6 bases and J lost 8; bases outside the gene matches: 14. The CDR3 DNA sequence: TGCAGCGTGGCCACCGGGACAGGGATCTCTCATGAGCAGTTCTTC. Translated, it gives CSVATGTGISHEQFF.

There are many counts of this clonotype. This chain connects TRBV29-1 to TRBJ2-7; unclear D gene. The CDR3 has 11 residues. V gave up 5 bases and J gave up 2 bases, with 7 bases separating them. Germline CDR1 SQVTM, CDR2 ANQGSEA. CDR3 DNA sequence: TGCAGCGTTCGAAACACCTACGAGCAGTACTTC. Amino acids: CSVRNTYEQYF.

The chain uses TRBV5-5 and TRBJ2-1; 10 nucleotides line up with TRBD1. The CDR3 extends over 16 amino acids. After removal of 1 base from V and 9 bases from J, the junction contained 10 bases not matched to a gene. CDR1 and CDR2 (germline): SGHKS, YYEKEE (reference sequence). The chain's CDR3 is CASSLIPGTGVGEQFF. The CDR3 DNA is TGTGCCAGCAGCTTGATCCCCGGGACAGGGGTCGGTGAGCAGTTCTTC.

Remarks on this clonotype: Mismatch with germline at one junction end may stem from a read error. The V gene is TRBV4-2, the J gene TRBJ2-7; perhaps TRBD1 as D (5 bases). This CDR3 region has 14 residues. Per germline, CDR1 LGHNA and CDR2 YNFKEQ. The CDR3 DNA is TGTGCCAGCAGCCAAGAGGGCACAGGCTACGCGCAGTACTTC. As protein: CASSQEGTGYAQYF.

V is TRBV7-2 and J is TRBJ1-2; a possible D gene is TRBD1 (5 bases). The CDR3 sequence is 13 residues long. The V end was cut by 4 bases, the J end by 6 bases, with 12 bases between. The germline V gene encodes CDR1 SGHTA and CDR2 FQGNSA. The CDR3 bases are TGTGCCAGCAGCTCAGCGTCGGGGGATGGCTACACCTTC. Its protein is CASSSASGDGYTF.

The rearrangement uses TRBV28 and TRBJ2-5; D uncertain. Trimming removed 6 bases from V and 1 base from J, with 12 bases in between. The V gene's germline CDR1 is MDHEN and CDR2 SYDVKM. This CDR3 region has 14 residues. CDR3 protein: CASSRTLGQETQYF. In DNA form, the CDR3 reads TGTGCCAGCAGCCGTACTTTGGGCCAAGAGACCCAGTACTTC.

J is TRBJ2-7 and V is TRBV18, with TRBD1 identical over 10 bases. The germline CDR1 and CDR2 sequences are KGHSH and LQKENI. J was trimmed by 5 bases and V by 5 bases; bases with no gene match: 9. This CDR3 is built from 15 residues. CDR3: CASSDQGQGIDEQYF. The CDR3 DNA reads TGTGCCAGCTCAGATCAGGGACAGGGGATCGACGAGCAGTACTTC.

In this sample, this clonotype turned up many times. Here the CDR3 DNA reads TGCGCCAGCATTCGGAATACGGGAGGGCCCCGCAATGAGCAGTTCTTC. Translated, it gives CASIRNTGGPRNEQFF. This sequence joins TRBV5-1 and TRBJ2-1, with 8 bases identical to TRBD2. Trimming removed 6 bases from V and 6 bases from J; junction bases left unmatched: 14. Germline V gives CDR1 SGHRS, CDR2 YFSETQ. This CDR3 spans 16 amino acids.

This clonotype has only a few counts. The V and J genes are TRBV20-1 and TRBJ1-5; D unclear. The V end was cut by 2 bases, the J end by 2 bases, with 13 bases between. The germline V gene encodes CDR1 DFQATT and CDR2 SNEGSKA (reference sequence). This CDR3 comprises 15 residues. CDR3 in DNA: TGCAGTGCTAGATCGCCGGGAACGGGCAATCAGCCCCAGCATTTT. It codes for CSARSPGTGNQPQHF.